This T cell receptor (beta chain) was profiled in a study of blood T cell repertoires in COVID-19. Study-wide context: Spain, Italy and the United States supplied samples that represented acute and convalescent COVID-19.

This clone occurred once. The table came from immunoSEQ multiplex PCR; TCRdb's copy has only in-frame clones and leaves some out. The data contain approximately 90,000 clones, about 83% of them singletons. The CDR3 has 14 residues. The receptor comes from a human donor in a cohort sampled during active COVID-19. This chain joins TRBV12-1 and TRBJ2-5; the table's D call, TRBD2, has no DNA check behind it. TRBV12-1 corresponds to a pseudogene. The sample was peripheral blood. The CDR3 region has the DNA TGTGCCAGCAGCTTTGTGGGGGGTAAGGAGACCCAGTACTTC. It yields the protein CASSFVGGKETQYF.